Given below is one T cell receptor (beta chain) in context. This specimen belongs to a study of blood T cell repertoires in COVID-19. The authors' processing: The assay estimated nucleated cells by amplifying reference gene primers. This table comes from immunoSEQ multiplex PCR, and its TCRdb copy is limited to in-frame clones, with some not included. The V and J calls and clone size come from that table; D and trimming were worked out from the DNA. The repertoire holds 150,000 to 200,000 clones, 80% to 90% seen once, with 10% to 15% in the top ten. The CDR3 totals 13 residues. Losses at the gene ends were 5 bases for V and 7 bases for J; bases not matched to a gene: 5. The germline V gene has CDR1 SGHRS and CDR2 YFSETQ. Seattle participants joined during active infection and were tracked over time.

The chain recombines TRBV5-1 with TRBJ2-1, with TRBD1 matching over 8 bases. The specimen sequenced was peripheral blood. This TCR was sampled from a woman at least 80 years old with COVID-19, enrolled during active disease. CDR3 sequence (DNA): TGCGCCAGCAGAAGCCGACAGGGGAATGAGCAGTTCTTC. It translates to CASRSRQGNEQFF.